The present T cell receptor beta chain was sequenced within a study of OX40 agonist ivuxolimab in advanced cancers. Study as a whole: Hepatocellular carcinoma, melanoma, renal cell or head and neck cancer occurred in dose-escalation patients. Patients with prior anti-PD-1, anti-PD-L1 or anti-CTLA-4 therapy were eligible; 40% to 45% had some. General observations from the study: Blood T cells, both CD4+ and CD8+, expanded clonally by week 6 at 0.1 to 3.0 mg/kg. Partial responders dosed at 0.1-3.0 mg/kg displayed clonal expansion ranking among the lowest.

The CDR3 has 15 residues. V gave up 5 bases and J gave up 6 bases, with 17 bases separating them. Germline values: CDR1 SEHNR, CDR2 FQNEAQ (reference sequence). Sequencing used immunoSEQ multiplex PCR; TCRdb keeps in-frame clones, though not all of them. The sample has about 48,000 clones, around 87% seen once; the top ten hold about a tenth. This clone has a handful of counts. Its antigen is still unknown. The sample in question was CD4+ or CD8+ T cells sorted from blood, obtained in a trial of the OX40 agonist ivuxolimab. This sequence joins TRBV7-9 and TRBJ2-1; D might be TRBD1 (7 bases). The sequence was collected from an adult with an advanced solid tumor such as melanoma, head and neck, liver or kidney cancer. CDR3 bases: TGTGCCAGCAGCCCCCGGCCAGGGGGGACCAATGAGCAGTTCTTC. Amino acids: CASSPRPGGTNEQFF.